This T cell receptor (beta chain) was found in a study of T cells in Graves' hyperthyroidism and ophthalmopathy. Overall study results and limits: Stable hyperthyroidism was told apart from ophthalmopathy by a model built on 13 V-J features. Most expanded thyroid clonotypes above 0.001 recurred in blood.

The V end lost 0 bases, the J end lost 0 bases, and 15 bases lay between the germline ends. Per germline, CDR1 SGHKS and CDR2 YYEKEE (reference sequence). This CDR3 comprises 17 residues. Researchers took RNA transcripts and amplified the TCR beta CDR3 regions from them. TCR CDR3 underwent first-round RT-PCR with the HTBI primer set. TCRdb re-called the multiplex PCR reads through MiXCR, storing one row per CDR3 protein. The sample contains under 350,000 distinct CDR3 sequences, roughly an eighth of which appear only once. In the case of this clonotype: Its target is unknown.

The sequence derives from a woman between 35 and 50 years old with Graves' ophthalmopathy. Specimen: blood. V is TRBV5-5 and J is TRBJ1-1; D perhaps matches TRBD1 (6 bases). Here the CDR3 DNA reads TGTGCCAGCAGCTTGGCCTTACAGGGTTGGGTGAACACTGAAGCTTTCTTT. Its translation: CASSLALQGWVNTEAFF.